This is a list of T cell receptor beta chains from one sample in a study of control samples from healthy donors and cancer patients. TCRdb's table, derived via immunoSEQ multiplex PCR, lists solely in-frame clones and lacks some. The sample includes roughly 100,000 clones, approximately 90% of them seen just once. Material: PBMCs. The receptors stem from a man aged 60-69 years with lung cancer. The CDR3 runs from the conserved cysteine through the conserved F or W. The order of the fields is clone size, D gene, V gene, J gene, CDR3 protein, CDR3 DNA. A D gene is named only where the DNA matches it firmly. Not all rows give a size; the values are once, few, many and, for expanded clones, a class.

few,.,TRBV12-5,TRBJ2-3,CASGLVLDGQISTDTQYF,TGTGCTAGTGGTTTGGTACTCGATGGACAGATAAGCACAGATACGCAGTATTTT
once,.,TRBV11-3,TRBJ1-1,CASSSGWNTEAFF,TGTGCCAGCAGCTCAGGATGGAACACTGAAGCTTTCTTT
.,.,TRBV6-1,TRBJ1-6,CASSAELGIINSPLHF,TGTGCCAGCAGTGCAGAACTTGGGATCATTAATTCACCCCTCCACTTT
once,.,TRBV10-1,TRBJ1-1,CASSERRATEAFF,TGCGCCAGCAGTGAGAGGCGGGCGACTGAAGCTTTCTTT
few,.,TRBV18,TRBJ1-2,CASSPVPVPRYTF,TGTGCCAGCTCACCTGTGCCGGTTCCACGCTACACCTTC
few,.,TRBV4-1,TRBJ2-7,CASSQEQASLPEQYF,TGCGCCAGCAGCCAAGAACAGGCTTCCCTACCCGAGCAGTACTTC
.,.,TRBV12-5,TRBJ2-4,CASGFEVAKNIQYF,TGTGCTAGTGGTTTCGAGGTAGCCAAAAACATTCAGTACTTC
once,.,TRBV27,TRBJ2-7,CASSPTRSSGEQYF,TGTGCCAGCAGTCCTACCAGGTCCTCGGGCGAGCAGTACTTC
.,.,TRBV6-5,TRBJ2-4,CASSYVARGVQYF,TGTGCCAGCAGTTACGTTGCTAGGGGTGTTCAGTACTTC
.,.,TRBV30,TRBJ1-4,CAWGFGSATNEKLFF,TGTGCCTGGGGGTTCGGGTCGGCAACTAATGAAAAACTGTTTTTT
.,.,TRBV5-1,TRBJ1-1,CASSALDTEAFF,TGCGCCAGCAGCGCCCTCGACACTGAAGCTTTCTTT
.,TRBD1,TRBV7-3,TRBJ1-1,CASSLSQGATEAFF,TGTGCCAGCAGCCTCTCACAGGGGGCCACTGAAGCTTTCTTT
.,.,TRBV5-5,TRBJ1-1,CASSLGDTEAFF,TGTGCCAGCAGCCTCGGCGACACTGAAGCTTTCTTT
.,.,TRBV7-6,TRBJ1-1,CASSQGTGTSNTEAFF,TGTGCCAGCAGCCAGGGTACCGGGACATCGAACACTGAAGCTTTCTTT
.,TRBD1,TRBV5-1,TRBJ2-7,CASSGGTGNSYEQYF,TGCGCCAGCAGCGGCGGGACAGGGAACTCCTACGAGCAGTACTTC
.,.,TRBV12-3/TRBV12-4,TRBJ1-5,CASSFANQPQHF,TGTGCCAGCAGTTTCGCGAATCAGCCCCAGCATTTT
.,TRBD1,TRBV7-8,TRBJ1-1,CASSLATGTNAEAFF,TGTGCCAGCAGCTTAGCGACAGGGACAAACGCTGAAGCTTTCTTT
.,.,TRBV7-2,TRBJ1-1,CASSPWGGGGTEAFF,TGTGCCAGCAGCCCCTGGGGCGGGGGGGGCACTGAAGCTTTCTTT
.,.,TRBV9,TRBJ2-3,CASSVGPGSTDTQYF,TGTGCCAGCAGCGTAGGCCCAGGGTCCACAGATACGCAGTATTTT
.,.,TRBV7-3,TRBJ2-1,CASSPTESYNEQFF,TGTGCCAGCAGCCCGACAGAGTCCTACAATGAGCAGTTCTTC
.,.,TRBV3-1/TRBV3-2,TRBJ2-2,CASSQDVPGANTGELFF,TGTGCCAGCAGCCAAGATGTTCCAGGCGCGAACACCGGGGAGCTGTTTTTT
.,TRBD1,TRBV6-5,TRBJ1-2,CALYPNRGYGYTF,TGTGCCTTATACCCGAACAGGGGCTATGGCTACACCTTC
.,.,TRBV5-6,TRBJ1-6,CASSLTGYNSPLHF,TGTGCCAGCAGCTTGACAGGGTATAATTCACCCCTCCACTTT